The sequence of this T cell receptor (beta chain) was determined in a study of blood T cell repertoires in COVID-19. Study-level information: Samples of COVID-19 (acute and convalescent) were obtained from the United States, Italy and Spain.

In the authors' methods: Estimated nucleated cell counts came from reference gene primer amplification. Profiled with immunoSEQ multiplex PCR; TCRdb holds only in-frame clones, not every one. The V and J calls and clone size were taken over from that table, and D and trimming were inferred from the DNA. Found here are 75,000 to 100,000 clones, around 80% of them singletons; the top ten hold approximately 6.7%. Trimming took off 2 bases at V and 2 bases at J, with 13 bases between the two ends. CDR3 size: 15 residues. Germline V lookup: CDR1 SSHAT, CDR2 FNYEAQ (reference sequence). Sample: peripheral blood. The chain recombines TRBV7-7 with TRBJ2-7; D is perhaps TRBD1 (6 bases). The receptor comes from a man aged 45 to 65 with active or convalescent COVID-19. CDR3 nucleotide sequence: TGTGCCAGCAGCTTAAGGGCAGGGGAAACCTACGAGCAGTACTTC. It encodes CASSLRAGETYEQYF.